This passage covers 18 T cell receptor beta chains from one sample sequenced in a study of human T cells and chemical hapten exposure. Each CDR3 protein is one row after TCRdb ran MiXCR on the RACE reads. The sample includes about 82,000 distinct CDR3 sequences, over 8.5% seen only once; the top ten take approximately 1.5%. Time point indicated: healthy volunteer bleed at 6 weeks. RNA extraction used unfractionated whole blood as the source of total RNA. The specimen was whole blood. The receptors stem from a male donor in good health. Some clones in this sample may be carry-over from other donors' samples.

This clonotype was found a few times. This chain joins TRBV5-6 and TRBJ2-7; D is unclear. The CDR3 sequence is 12 residues long. Trimming shortened V by 4 bases and J by 2 bases, and 7 bases separated the two germline ends. Germline V lookup: CDR1 SGHDT, CDR2 YYEEEE. The CDR3 DNA reads TGTGCCAGCAGCGTGGGAACCTACGAGCAGTACTTC. It codes for CASSVGTYEQYF.

There are a few counts of this clonotype. This CDR3 reads CASSQDGTASYEQYF. The CDR3 bases are TGCGCCAGCAGCCAAGACGGGACAGCTTCCTACGAGCAGTACTTC. The V and J genes are TRBV4-3 and TRBJ2-7; 7 nucleotides align to TRBD1. Germline CDR1 is LGHNA and CDR2 is YSLEER. Trimming cost V 0 bases and J 1 base; bases outside gene matches: 3. CDR3 size: 15 residues.

At least ten counts were recorded for this clonotype. The CDR3 DNA is TGTGCCAGCAGTTACCCCACTACGGACGAGCAGTACTTC. It codes for CASSYPTTDEQYF. V and J are TRBV6-6 and TRBJ2-7; no firm D call. CDR3 length equals 13 residues. The ends were cut back, 2 bases at V and 5 bases at J, with 10 bases in the middle. Germline V gene data show CDR1 as MNHNY and CDR2 as SVGAGI (reference sequence).

This clonotype was seen a handful of times. This chain joins TRBV7-8 and TRBJ2-3; D not resolved. CDR1 and CDR2 (germline): SGHVS, FQNEAQ. Trimming pared 1 base from V and 0 bases from J, leaving 11 bases between. This CDR3 spans 16 amino acids. As DNA, the CDR3 is TGTGCCAGCAGCTTAGATGGCGGTACTAGCACAGATACGCAGTATTTT. The encoded protein is CASSLDGGTSTDTQYF.

The table lists this clonotype with a few counts. The chain couples TRBV10-3 to TRBJ2-2; 11 bases fit TRBD1. The V gene end was trimmed by 10 bases and the J gene end by 5 bases; junction bases not matched to a gene: 9. Per the germline V gene, CDR1 is ENHRY and CDR2 is SYGVKD. The CDR3 runs to 15 residues. The CDR3 loop reads CATTLDRGRTGELFF. The DNA for the CDR3 is TGTGCCACCACCCTGGACAGGGGGCGGACCGGGGAGCTGTTTTTT.

Only a few counts were recorded for this clonotype. The chain links TRBV6-5 to TRBJ2-2; D might be TRBD1 or TRBD2, each matching 5 bases. The CDR3 runs 17 residues. Trimming removed 0 bases at V and 0 bases at J, with 11 bases between. Germline CDR1 reads MNHEY; CDR2 reads SVGAGI. The CDR3 loop is CASSYSRGYANTGELFF. The DNA of the CDR3 is TGTGCCAGCAGTTACTCGAGGGGTTACGCGAACACCGGGGAGCTGTTTTTT.

This chain uses TRBV9 with TRBJ2-6; weak D call: TRBD1 (6 bases). The CDR3 is made up of 16 amino acids. Trimming stripped 3 bases from V and 4 bases from J, with 14 bases between. The germline CDR1 and CDR2 sequences are SGDLS and YYNGEE. DNA of the CDR3: TGTGCCAGCAGCGCCCCGACAGGCTCCGGGGCCAACGTCCTGACTTTC. Its protein product is CASSAPTGSGANVLTF. Variable domain in full (rest from reference TRBV9 and TRBJ2-6): DSGVTQTPKHLITATGQRVTLRCSPRSGDLSVYWYQQSLDQGLQFLIQYYNGEERAKGNILERFSAQQFPDLHSELNLSSLELGDSALYFCASSAPTGSGANVLTFGAGSRLTVL.

This clonotype was recorded a few times. The gene calls are TRBV6-6 and TRBJ1-1; possible D gene TRBD1, 5 bases. The V gene lost 9 bases and the J gene lost 1 base, with 12 bases spanning the gap. Per the germline V gene, CDR1 is MNHNY and CDR2 is SVGAGI (reference sequence). This CDR3 is 13 amino acids long. Here the CDR3 reads CASRWGKNTEAFF. As DNA, the CDR3 is TGTGCCAGTCGATGGGGGAAGAACACTGAAGCTTTCTTT.

This clonotype has only a few counts. The rearrangement links TRBV4-1 to TRBJ1-5, with 7 positions matching TRBD1. Germline V gene sequence: CDR1 MGHRA, CDR2 YSYEKL. CDR3 length: 14 residues. V dropped 3 bases and J dropped 4; count of bases not matched to a gene: 3. CDR3: CASSQNRGNQPQHF. CDR3 DNA sequence: TGCGCCAGCAGCCAGAACAGGGGAAATCAGCCCCAGCATTTT.

This clonotype has a count of ten or more. The chain uses TRBV16 and TRBJ2-2, with D uncertain. With 4 bases removed from V and 5 bases from J, the gap between germline ends came to 11 bases. Germline values: CDR1 KGHSY, CDR2 FQNENV. CDR3 length: 14 amino acids. CDR3 in amino acids: CASSPSPRTGELFF. The CDR3 nucleotides are TGTGCCAGCAGCCCGTCGCCTAGAACCGGGGAGCTGTTTTTT.

This clonotype appeared a few times. V and J are TRBV20-1 and TRBJ2-7; a possible D gene is TRBD1 (5 bases). CDR3 size: 14 residues. The V end lost 1 base, the J end lost 0 bases, and 10 bases lay between the germline ends. Germline V gene data show CDR1 as DFQATT and CDR2 as SNEGSKA (reference sequence). CDR3: CSARGGALSYEQYF. Written as DNA, the CDR3 is TGCAGTGCTAGAGGGGGCGCGCTCTCCTACGAGCAGTACTTC.

This clonotype has a count of ten or more. This chain links TRBV3-1 with TRBJ2-3, with D maybe TRBD2 (5 bases). Deletions cut 1 base from V and 5 bases from J, with 10 bases between. The CDR3 runs to 14 residues. Looked up from germline, CDR1 is LGHDT and CDR2 is YNNKEL (reference sequence). The CDR3 bases are TGTGCCAGCAGCCAAGCCGGGGTGGAAGATACGCAGTATTTT. Its translation is CASSQAGVEDTQYF.

This clonotype has a count of ten or more. The CDR3 sequence is CASRGGSNTEAFF. The CDR3 DNA reads TGCGCCAGCAGAGGGGGGTCGAACACTGAAGCTTTCTTT. This chain joins TRBV5-1 and TRBJ1-1; D may be TRBD1 (6 bases). V lost 5 bases to trimming and J lost 1 base, with 9 bases between them. The CDR3 has 13 residues. CDR1 SGHRS and CDR2 YFSETQ come from the germline V gene.

The genes are TRBV10-3 and TRBJ2-3; 8 nucleotides line up with TRBD1. This CDR3 region has 15 residues. The germline gives CDR1 ENHRY, CDR2 SYGVKD. V shed 2 bases, J shed 1 base, and the junction held 2 bases outside the gene matches. CDR3 in amino acids: CAISEGGQGTDTQYF. In DNA, the CDR3 is TGTGCCATCAGTGAGGGGGGACAGGGCACAGATACGCAGTATTTT.

The rearrangement joins TRBV9 to TRBJ2-6; 11 bases agree with TRBD2. The CDR3 totals 18 residues. J lost 0 bases, V lost 3 bases, and 5 bases had no gene match. Germline CDR1 is SGDLS and CDR2 is YYNGEE. Here the CDR3 DNA reads TGTGCCAGCAGCGAGGGGACTAGCGGATCCTCTGGGGCCAACGTCCTGACTTTC. Its translation: CASSEGTSGSSGANVLTF. Complete variable domain (other parts from reference TRBV9 and TRBJ2-6): DSGVTQTPKHLITATGQRVTLRCSPRSGDLSVYWYQQSLDQGLQFLIQYYNGEERAKGNILERFSAQQFPDLHSELNLSSLELGDSALYFCASSEGTSGSSGANVLTFGAGSRLTVL.

The rearrangement joins TRBV5-1 to TRBJ2-3; 7 bases are a match to TRBD2. Germline-derived CDR1 and CDR2 are SGHRS and YFSETQ. The CDR3 has 17 amino acids. V lost 0 bases, J lost 3 bases, and 10 bases stayed unmatched. CDR3 protein: CASSLGVGGSTTDTQYF. The CDR3 region has the DNA TGCGCCAGCAGCTTGGGTGTCGGCGGGAGTACAACAGATACGCAGTATTTT.

The chain carries TRBV14 and TRBJ1-2; D not resolved. Germline V gene data show CDR1 as SGHDN and CDR2 as FVKESK. V dropped 1 base and J dropped 6 bases, with 9 bases sitting between them. This CDR3 contains 13 residues. The CDR3 DNA reads as TGTGCCAGCAGCCAAGCTACAGCAAATGGCTACACCTTC. This sequence encodes CASSQATANGYTF.

The chain has TRBV5-4 and TRBJ2-7; 7 bases fit TRBD2. V shed 0 bases, J shed 1 base, and the junction held 10 bases outside the gene matches. There are 17 residues in the CDR3. The germline gives CDR1 SGHNT, CDR2 YYREEE (reference sequence). CDR3 nucleotide sequence: TGTGCCAGCAGCTTGGGTTCAGCGGGACGGCAATCCTACGAGCAGTACTTC. It yields the protein CASSLGSAGRQSYEQYF.